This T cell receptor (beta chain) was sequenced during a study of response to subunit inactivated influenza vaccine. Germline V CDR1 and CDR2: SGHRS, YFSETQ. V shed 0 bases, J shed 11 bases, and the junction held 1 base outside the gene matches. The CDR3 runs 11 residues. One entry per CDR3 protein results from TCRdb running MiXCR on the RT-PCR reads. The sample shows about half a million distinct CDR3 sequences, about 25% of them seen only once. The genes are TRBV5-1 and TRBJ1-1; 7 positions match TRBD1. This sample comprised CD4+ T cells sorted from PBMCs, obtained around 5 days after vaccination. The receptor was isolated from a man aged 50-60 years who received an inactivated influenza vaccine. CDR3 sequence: CASSLEGAAFF. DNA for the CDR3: TGCGCCAGCAGCTTGGAGGGGGCGGCTTTCTTT.